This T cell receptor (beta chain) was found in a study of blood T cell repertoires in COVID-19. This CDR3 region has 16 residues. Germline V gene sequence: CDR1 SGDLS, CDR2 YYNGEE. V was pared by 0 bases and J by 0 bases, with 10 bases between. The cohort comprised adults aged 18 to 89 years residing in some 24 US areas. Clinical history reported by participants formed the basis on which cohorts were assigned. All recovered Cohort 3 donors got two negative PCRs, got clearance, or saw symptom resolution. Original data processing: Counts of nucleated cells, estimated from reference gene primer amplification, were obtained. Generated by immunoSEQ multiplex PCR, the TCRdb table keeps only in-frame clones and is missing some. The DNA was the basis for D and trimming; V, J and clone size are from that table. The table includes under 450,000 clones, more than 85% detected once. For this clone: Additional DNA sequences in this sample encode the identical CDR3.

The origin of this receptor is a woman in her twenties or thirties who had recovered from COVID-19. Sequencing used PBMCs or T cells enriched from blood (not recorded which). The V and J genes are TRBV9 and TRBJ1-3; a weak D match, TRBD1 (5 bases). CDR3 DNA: TGTGCCAGCAGCGTAGACCAGGGATCCTCTGGAAACACCATATATTTT. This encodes CASSVDQGSSGNTIYF.